The entry that follows covers one TCR beta chain sequence. The specificity of this receptor is unknown. No quality values exist for individual bases; no much larger clone is one base distant. Collaborating institutions collected whole blood in K2EDTA tubes following their own protocols. For TCRbeta analysis, collaborators shipped samples in one of three forms: frozen whole blood, isolated PBMCs, or DNA extracted from either of those sample types. The immunoSEQ Assay, a bias-controlled multiplex PCR, was used to amplify TCRbeta CDR3 regions from genomic DNA. On the authors' methods: The number of nucleated cells in each sample was estimated by amplification of reference gene primers within the assay. To quantify the absolute abundance of each unique TCRbeta CDR3 rearrangement, sequence reads were collapsed and filtered. For each sample, productive Simpson clonality was calculated as the square root of Simpson's diversity index across productive rearrangements. The table comes from immuneACCESS by way of TCRdb, which keeps in-frame sequences with V and J called. Part of the clones is missing from these tables; in studies checked, under half for an unresolved V gene and the rest for unknown reasons. The DNA was the basis for D and trimming; V, J and clone size are from that table. In this sample the table shows roughly 300,000 clones, around 86% of which occur a single time. Roughly 13% of the sample comes from the top ten.

This entry is derived from a study of blood T cell repertoires in COVID-19 (TCRdb year 2020). For the wider study: The collaborator samples originated in the United States, Italy and Spain and spanned the acute and convalescent phases of COVID-19. The prospective study material was composed of cDNA or gDNA derived from T cells, B-cell-depleted T cells, or PBMCs. Deeply sampled blood TCRbeta repertoires from subjects exposed to, actively infected with, or recovered from COVID-19 were included in the dataset. The repertoires were made available in a free public database intended to serve as a resource for research on the immune response to SARS-CoV-2. The samples were drawn from two sources: the first 160 participants of the ongoing ImmuneRACE study, and about 1,300 subjects contributed by 6 global collaborators. A de-identified subject ID, COVID-19 status, age in years and sex were almost always included in the sample metadata. Where HLA class I and class II types were available, the types were taken from metadata supplied by the sample provider, not from assay-based typing. The investigation overall reported the following: The quantity of clinical and demographic metadata differed by source and by participant and was supplied without curation.

The source material was peripheral blood. The TCR was taken from a human donor in a cohort sampled during active COVID-19.

The CDR3 region has the sequence CASRGLAEPGELFF. DNA sequence: TGTGCCAGCAGAGGGCTAGCCGAACCCGGGGAGCTGTTTTTT. The V and J genes are TRBV2 and TRBJ2-2; TRBD2 is a possible D gene, resting on 5 matching bases. Measured from the cysteine to the phenylalanine, the CDR3 is 14 residues long. Of the read, only the CDR3 DNA is kept; its 42 bases are in frame from base 1. V is clipped by 6 bases and J by 6 bases, and the sequence between their germline boundaries is 14 bases long. The CDR1 and CDR2 encoded by the germline V gene are SNHLY and FYNNEI. The CDR3, completed at both ends by the reference TRBV2 and TRBJ2-2 genes, gives the full variable domain EPEVTQTPSHQVTQMGQEVILRCVPISNHLYFYWYRQILGQKVEFLVSFYNNEISEKSEIFDDQFSVERPDGSNFTLKIRSTKLEDSAMYFCASRGLAEPGELFFGEGSRLTVL.